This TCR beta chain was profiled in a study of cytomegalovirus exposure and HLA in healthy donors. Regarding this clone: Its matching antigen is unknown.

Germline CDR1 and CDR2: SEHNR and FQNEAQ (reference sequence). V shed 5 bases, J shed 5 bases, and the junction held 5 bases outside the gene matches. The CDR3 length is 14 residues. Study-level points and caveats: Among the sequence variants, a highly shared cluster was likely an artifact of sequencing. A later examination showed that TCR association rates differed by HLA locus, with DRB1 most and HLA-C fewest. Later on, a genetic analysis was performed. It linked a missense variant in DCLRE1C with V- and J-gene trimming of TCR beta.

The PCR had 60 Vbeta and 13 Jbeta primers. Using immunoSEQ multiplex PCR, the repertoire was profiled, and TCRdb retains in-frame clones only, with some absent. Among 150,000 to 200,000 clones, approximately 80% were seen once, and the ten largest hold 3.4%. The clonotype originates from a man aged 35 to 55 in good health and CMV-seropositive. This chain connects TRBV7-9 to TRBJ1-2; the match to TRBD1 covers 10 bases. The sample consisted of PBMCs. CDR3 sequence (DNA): TGTGCCAGCAGCGAGACAGGGGGCGGGTATGGCTACACCTTC. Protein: CASSETGGGYGYTF.